A selection of T cell receptor beta chains follows, all from one sample in a study of blood T cell repertoires in COVID-19. Data came from immunoSEQ multiplex PCR; TCRdb stores just in-frame clones and leaves some out. Here the sample spans 55,000 to 90,000 clones, more than 85% being singletons. Sequenced input: peripheral blood. All receptors derive from a human donor with active COVID-19. The donor label of this sample is uncertain. The CDR3 runs from the conserved cysteine through the conserved F or W. The D gene is left open where the match is weak. Not all rows give a size; the values are once, few, many and, for expanded clones, a class.

j_call,clone_size,d_call,v_call,cdr3_nt,cdr3_aa
TRBJ2-4,NA,TRBD2,TRBV3-1/TRBV3-2,TGTGCCAGCAGCCCCGGAAAGAATGGGGAGGGAGCCAAAAACATTCAGTACTTC,CASSPGKNGEGAKNIQYF
TRBJ2-3,NA,NA,TRBV11-3,TGTGCCAGCAGTCCTTACACCGGGACTCCTATGGTAGATACGCAGTATTTT,CASSPYTGTPMVDTQYF
TRBJ1-6,NA,TRBD1,TRBV18,TGTGCCAGCTCACTAACAAACAGGGGTGTCAATTCACCCCTCCACTTT,CASSLTNRGVNSPLHF
TRBJ2-5,NA,TRBD1,TRBV6-2/TRBV6-3,TGTGCCAGCAGTTTAACAGGGGCGGAGACCCAGTACTTC,CASSLTGAETQYF
TRBJ2-3,once,TRBD2,TRBV5-4,TGTGCCAGCAGCCGGACTAGCGGGAGGCCTAGCACAGATACGCAGTATTTT,CASSRTSGRPSTDTQYF
TRBJ2-7,NA,TRBD2,TRBV6-5,TGTGCCAGCAGTTCTCTAGCGGACTTCTCCTACGAGCAGTACTTC,CASSSLADFSYEQYF
TRBJ1-5,NA,NA,TRBV7-9,TGTGCCAGCCAAGTTGGAGGCGGCAATCAGCCCCAGCATTTT,CASQVGGGNQPQHF
TRBJ2-2,NA,TRBD2,TRBV7-9,TGTGCCAGCAGCTTAGCGCGGGCGGGAGCTAGGAACACCGGGGAGCTGTTTTTT,CASSLARAGARNTGELFF
TRBJ2-1,NA,NA,TRBV6-5,TGTGCCAGCAGCCAGGGTGAGCTGGCCTACAATGAGCAGTTCTTC,CASSQGELAYNEQFF
TRBJ2-5,once,TRBD1,TRBV6-6,TGTGCCAGCAGTCCTACAGGGGGCAGGATTTACCAAGAGACCCAGTACTTC,CASSPTGGRIYQETQYF
TRBJ2-1,NA,TRBD2,TRBV28,TGTGCCAGCAGTTTAGGGGGAGGGCCCTCCAATGAGCAGTTCTTC,CASSLGGGPSNEQFF
TRBJ2-7,NA,TRBD2,TRBV5-1,TGCGCCAGCACCTCATCGAGATGGGGGGGGAGGGAATCCGAGCAGTACTTC,CASTSSRWGGRESEQYF
TRBJ1-1,NA,TRBD1,TRBV5-1,TGCGCCAGCAGTCTGGGGACAGGGGGGCACACTGAAGCTTTCTTT,CASSLGTGGHTEAFF
TRBJ2-1,NA,TRBD2,TRBV4-1,TGCGCCAGCAGCGTGCCGGGACTAGCGCCAGAGCAGTTCTTC,CASSVPGLAPEQFF
TRBJ2-7,NA,TRBD1,TRBV5-4,TGTGCCAGCAGCTTGGGGACAGGGCTATTCTACGAGCAGTACTTC,CASSLGTGLFYEQYF
TRBJ2-2,NA,NA,TRBV19,TGTGCCAGTAGTATAGGAGTGACAGGAGCGGACACCGGGGAGCTGTTTTTT,CASSIGVTGADTGELFF
TRBJ2-1,NA,TRBD2,TRBV6-4,TGTGCCAGCAGTGGGACTAGCGGGAGCAATGAGCAGTTCTTC,CASSGTSGSNEQFF
TRBJ2-7,NA,TRBD2,TRBV4-2,TGTGCCAGCAGCCAAGATCCAGCGGGAGAGATGGAGCAGTACTTC,CASSQDPAGEMEQYF
TRBJ1-1,NA,NA,TRBV5-4,TGTGCCAGCATCTCCACAGGAGGGGAAGGGGCTTTCTTT,CASISTGGEGAFF
TRBJ1-5,NA,NA,TRBV12-3/TRBV12-4,TGTGCCAGCAGCCCTATACTGCCCCAGCATTTT,CASSPILPQHF
TRBJ2-7,NA,TRBD2,TRBV28,TGTGCCAGCATCCAGGGGACGGGAGGGAGCGAGCAGTACTTC,CASIQGTGGSEQYF
TRBJ1-2,NA,TRBD1,TRBV11-1,TGTGCCAGCAGCTCGGGACAGGGGTATGGCTACACCTTC,CASSSGQGYGYTF
TRBJ1-3,NA,NA,TRBV18,TGTGCCAGCTCACCTTCGTGGTCAGGGGGAAACACCATATATTTT,CASSPSWSGGNTIYF
TRBJ2-7,NA,TRBD2,TRBV29-1,TGCAGCGTCAGGGCGGGAGGGCCTCGAGAGCAGTACTTC,CSVRAGGPREQYF
TRBJ2-7,NA,TRBD2,TRBV28,TGTGCCAGCAGGGGGACAGGAGGGACTAGCGCATCCTACGAGCAGTACTTC,CASRGTGGTSASYEQYF
TRBJ1-1,NA,NA,TRBV24-1,TGTGCCACCAGTGATACAGGGAGTTCGGCTGAAGCTTTCTTT,CATSDTGSSAEAFF